A single sample gave rise to the 21 T cell receptor beta chains below, sequenced in a study of OX40 agonist ivuxolimab in advanced cancers. Assay used: immunoSEQ multiplex PCR; TCRdb lists only in-frame clones, some missing. Among tens of thousands of clones, about nine tenths were seen once, and the ten largest hold around 4.2%. Sample: CD4+ or CD8+ T cells sorted from blood, taken in a trial of the OX40 agonist ivuxolimab. These receptors all stem from an adult with an advanced solid tumor such as melanoma, head and neck, liver or kidney cancer.

The chain links TRBV7-2 to TRBJ2-5; TRBD2 matches 7 bases. CDR3 length: 16 amino acids. V lost 1 base, J lost 1 base, and 6 bases stayed unmatched. CDR1 SGHTA and CDR2 FQGNSA come from the germline V gene. As DNA, the CDR3 is TGTGCCAGCAGCTTAGTAGGACTAGGCCTCCAAGAGACCCAGTACTTC. Protein product: CASSLVGLGLQETQYF.

The V and J genes are TRBV4-1 and TRBJ2-3; 11 bases map to TRBD2. The CDR3 length is 17 residues. Losses at the gene ends were 2 bases for V and 1 base for J; bases not matched to a gene: 5. Germline V gene data show CDR1 as MGHRA and CDR2 as YSYEKL. The CDR3 DNA is TGCGCCAGCAGCCAATTAGGGACTAGCGGAGGCACAGATACGCAGTATTTT. This sequence encodes CASSQLGTSGGTDTQYF.

This chain links TRBV18 with TRBJ2-1; 10 nucleotides align to TRBD2. CDR3 length: 14 amino acids. Trimming at V came to 3 bases and at J to 7 bases, leaving 3 bases not matched to a gene. Germline values: CDR1 KGHSH, CDR2 LQKENI. The CDR3, as DNA: TGTGCCAGCTCACCCGGACTAGCGGAAAATGAGCAGTTCTTC. It encodes CASSPGLAENEQFF.

The V call is TRBV19, the J call TRBJ2-1, with D uncertain. Deletions cut 6 bases from V and 5 bases from J, with 11 bases between. Germline V gene sequence: CDR1 LNHDA, CDR2 SQIVND (reference sequence). The CDR3 covers 13 residues. The CDR3 protein is CASSNRLDNEQFF. CDR3 bases: TGTGCCAGTAGCAATAGACTTGACAATGAGCAGTTCTTC. Supplemented by reference TRBV19 and TRBJ2-1, the full variable domain reads DGGITQSPKYLFRKEGQNVTLSCEQNLNHDAMYWYRQDPGQGLRLIYYSQIVNDFQKGDIAEGYSVSREKKESFPLTVTSAQKNPTAFYLCASSNRLDNEQFFGPGTRLTVL.

This chain connects TRBV27 to TRBJ2-1; a possible D gene is TRBD2 (7 bases). V dropped 5 bases and J dropped 4 bases, with 15 bases sitting between them. Germline-derived CDR1 and CDR2 are MNHEY and SMNVEV (reference sequence). The CDR3 is made up of 15 amino acids. CDR3 amino acids: CASSLGGGSYNEQFF. The CDR3 nucleotides read TGTGCCAGCAGTCTAGGGGGGGGGAGTTACAATGAGCAGTTCTTC.

This clone was observed a few times. The rearrangement uses TRBV30 and TRBJ1-1; D is undetermined. This CDR3 spans 13 amino acids. Trimming took 0 bases from V and 1 from J, leaving 6 bases between them. Germline CDR1 is GTSNPN and CDR2 is SVGIG (reference sequence). CDR3 in amino acids: CAWSVHPNTEAFF. CDR3 DNA sequence: TGTGCCTGGAGTGTACACCCGAACACTGAAGCTTTCTTT.

The V call is TRBV11-3, the J call TRBJ1-2, with D hard to call. Germline CDR1 reads SGHNT; CDR2 reads YENEEA. V shed 0 bases and J shed 10 bases, with 12 bases lying between them. The CDR3 sequence is 13 residues long. For the CDR3, the DNA is TGTGCCAGCAGCTTAGATCTCCCCATCGACTACACCTTC. Protein sequence: CASSLDLPIDYTF.

The chain recombines TRBV28 with TRBJ2-6; a possible D gene is TRBD1 (6 bases). Germline lookup yields CDR1 MDHEN and CDR2 SYDVKM. The germline V and J ends were trimmed by 5 bases and 0 bases, with 11 bases remaining between them. CDR3 length equals 16 residues. CDR3 in DNA: TGTGCCAGCAGTATACAGGGAATCTCTGGGGCCAACGTCCTGACTTTC. This codes for CASSIQGISGANVLTF.

This clone was recorded once. CDR3 nucleotides: TGTGCCAGTAAGGACAGGGTCTGGAATGAGCAGTTCTTC. It encodes CASKDRVWNEQFF. This chain connects TRBV19 to TRBJ2-1; the match to TRBD1 covers 8 bases. This CDR3 contains 13 residues. The ends lost 7 bases at V and 7 bases at J; junction bases unmatched: 6. CDR1 LNHDA and CDR2 SQIVND come from the germline V gene (reference sequence).

The chain combines TRBV28 with TRBJ2-1, with 9 bases that match TRBD2. V lost 4 bases and J lost 4; bases outside the gene matches: 8. This CDR3 region has 16 residues. Germline V gene lookup returns CDR1 MDHEN and CDR2 SYDVKM. In DNA form, the CDR3 reads TGTGCCAGCAGTTCCGTTAGCGGGGGCCCTTACAATGAGCAGTTCTTC. Amino acids: CASSSVSGGPYNEQFF.

This chain connects TRBV10-2 to TRBJ1-1; 12 bases match TRBD1. The CDR3 runs to 16 residues. Germline V lookup: CDR1 WSHSY, CDR2 SAAADI. The V gene end was trimmed by 2 bases and the J gene end by 3 bases; junction bases not matched to a gene: 4. The CDR3 spells CASSEGTGGRYTEAFF. In DNA, the CDR3 is TGCGCCAGCAGTGAGGGGACAGGGGGCCGGTACACTGAAGCTTTCTTT.

This chain connects TRBV6-1 to TRBJ1-2, with TRBD1 identical over 10 bases. In germline, CDR1 is MNHNS, CDR2 SASEGT. The CDR3 contains 15 residues. V shed 4 bases, J shed 0 bases, and the junction held 2 bases outside the gene matches. The CDR3 DNA is TGTGCCAGCAGTGCGGACAGGGGGTCTAACTATGGCTACACCTTC. This gives the protein CASSADRGSNYGYTF.

This chain connects TRBV5-6 to TRBJ1-2; TRBD1 matches at 7 bases. CDR3 size: 16 residues. The junction had 6 bases not matched to a gene; V was cut back by 0 bases and J by 1 base. Per the germline V gene, CDR1 is SGHDT and CDR2 is YYEEEE. CDR3 nucleotide sequence: TGTGCCAGCAGCTTGGGACAGGGCCTAAATAACTATGGCTACACCTTC. Protein product: CASSLGQGLNNYGYTF.

V is TRBV7-8 and J is TRBJ2-3, with D perhaps given as TRBD1 or TRBD2 (5 bases each). Trimming pared 1 base from V and 3 bases from J, leaving 5 bases between. Germline CDR1 reads SGHVS; CDR2 reads FQNEAQ. CDR3 size: 13 residues. CDR3 in amino acids: CASSLGGTDTQYF. The CDR3 DNA follows: TGTGCCAGCAGCTTAGGGGGGACAGATACGCAGTATTTT.

V and J are TRBV6-6 and TRBJ2-7, with D tentatively TRBD2 (5 bases). The CDR3 has 14 amino acids. Trimming took off 0 bases at V and 2 bases at J, with 8 bases between the two ends. CDR1 is MNHNY and CDR2 is SVGAGI in the germline V gene (reference sequence). The CDR3 region is CASSYSTGTYEQYF. The CDR3 DNA is TGTGCCAGCAGTTACTCGACCGGGACCTACGAGCAGTACTTC.

This chain links TRBV7-9 with TRBJ2-7; 11 nucleotides line up with TRBD2. Germline V gene data show CDR1 as SEHNR and CDR2 as FQNEAQ (reference sequence). The CDR3 has 15 residues. V lost 2 bases and J lost 4; bases outside the gene matches: 4. The CDR3 loop is CASSLSSGGLYEQYF. The CDR3 region has the DNA TGTGCCAGCAGCTTATCTAGCGGGGGGTTGTACGAGCAGTACTTC.

The V and J genes are TRBV2 and TRBJ2-6, with TRBD2 identical over 13 bases. V shed 5 bases, J shed 0 bases, and the junction held 7 bases outside the gene matches. The CDR3 covers 19 residues. In germline, CDR1 is SNHLY, CDR2 FYNNEI. CDR3 loop: CASSLDGLAGVSGANVLTF. The DNA for the CDR3 is TGTGCCAGCAGTCTCGACGGACTAGCGGGAGTCTCTGGGGCCAACGTCCTGACTTTC.

The chain links TRBV2 to TRBJ1-2; 10 positions agree with TRBD1. Unmatched junction bases numbered 7, after V lost 5 bases and J lost 7 bases. CDR1 SNHLY and CDR2 FYNNEI come from the germline V gene. The CDR3 is made up of 14 amino acids. The CDR3: CASSPGTGVGGYTF. CDR3 bases: TGTGCCAGCAGTCCCGGGACAGGGGTGGGTGGCTACACCTTC.

Written as DNA, the CDR3 is TGTGCCAGCAGCTTAAACAGGGAAGAGACCCAGTACTTC. It is translated as CASSLNREETQYF. The chain is built from TRBV7-2 and TRBJ2-5, with D perhaps matching TRBD1 (6 bases). The CDR3 totals 13 residues. The V gene lost 2 bases and the J gene lost 3 bases, with 7 bases spanning the gap. Germline V gives CDR1 SGHTA, CDR2 FQGNSA.

The gene calls are TRBV14 and TRBJ2-1; 8 positions agree with TRBD1. V gave up 6 bases and J gave up 2 bases; unmatched junction bases: 6. Germline loops: CDR1 SGHDN, CDR2 FVKESK. The CDR3 is 15 residues long. The CDR3 region is CASSPDRGAYNEQFF. The CDR3 coding sequence is TGTGCCAGCAGTCCAGACAGGGGCGCCTACAATGAGCAGTTCTTC.

The chain joins TRBV10-2 to TRBJ1-1; 10 bases are shared with TRBD1. The ends lost 7 bases at V and 5 bases at J; junction bases unmatched: 7. The length of the CDR3 is 14 residues. Germline assignment: CDR1 WSHSY and CDR2 SAAADI. The CDR3 sequence is CASTSQDRGTEAFF. The CDR3 coding sequence is TGCGCCAGCACCTCCCAGGACAGGGGGACTGAAGCTTTCTTT.